This T cell receptor beta chain is from a study of response to subunit inactivated influenza vaccine. Germline V gene data show CDR1 as SEHNR and CDR2 as FQNEAQ (reference sequence). This CDR3 has 15 amino acids. V shed 5 bases and J 0 bases; nucleotides not matched to a gene: 7. A single record per CDR3 protein comes from TCRdb applying MiXCR to the RT-PCR reads. The repertoire includes around 570,000 distinct CDR3 sequences, approximately 10% of them detected once, and approximately 10% sits in the top ten. Separately, the same data were catalogued under a study of T cells expressing NK-cell markers. Per that study: The cDNA for TCR beta came from 5'RACE template switching with UMIs. Researchers got TCR beta repertoires out of sorted CD3+CD56+NKG2C+, CD3+CD56+NKG2C- and CD3+CD56-NKG2C+ T cells. The study sequenced eight donors, seven HCMV-seropositive and one seronegative. Certain NKG2C+ T cell clones were expanded, and their HCMV specificity remained unclear.

The receptor's source is a man aged 50 to 59 who received an inactivated influenza vaccine. J is TRBJ2-7 and V is TRBV7-9, with 7 bases identical to TRBD1. This specimen consisted of PBMCs from blood, obtained on the day of vaccination. The CDR3 sequence: CASSEGTESSYEQYF. CDR3 bases: TGTGCCAGCAGCGAAGGGACAGAGAGCTCCTACGAGCAGTACTTC.